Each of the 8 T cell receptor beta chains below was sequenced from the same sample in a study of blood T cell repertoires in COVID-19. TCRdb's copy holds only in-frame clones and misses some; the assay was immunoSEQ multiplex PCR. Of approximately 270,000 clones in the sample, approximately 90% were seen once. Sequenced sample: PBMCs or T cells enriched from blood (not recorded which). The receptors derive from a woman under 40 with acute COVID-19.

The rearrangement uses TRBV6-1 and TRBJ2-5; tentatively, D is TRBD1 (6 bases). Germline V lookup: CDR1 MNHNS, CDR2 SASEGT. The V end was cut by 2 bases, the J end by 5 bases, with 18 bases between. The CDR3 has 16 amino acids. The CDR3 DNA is TGTGCCAGCAGTGAAACCCGGACAGCCAAGTGGGAGACCCAGTACTTC. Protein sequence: CASSETRTAKWETQYF.

The CDR3 loop reads CASSSGTSGINTGELFF. The CDR3 DNA reads TGTGCCAGCAGCTCCGGGACTAGCGGGATAAACACCGGGGAGCTGTTTTTT. V usage is TRBV7-9 and J usage is TRBJ2-2, with 13 bases fitting TRBD2. Germline lookup yields CDR1 SEHNR and CDR2 FQNEAQ (reference sequence). The J segment lost 2 bases and the V segment lost 4 bases, leaving 4 bases of the junction unmatched. This CDR3 comprises 17 residues.

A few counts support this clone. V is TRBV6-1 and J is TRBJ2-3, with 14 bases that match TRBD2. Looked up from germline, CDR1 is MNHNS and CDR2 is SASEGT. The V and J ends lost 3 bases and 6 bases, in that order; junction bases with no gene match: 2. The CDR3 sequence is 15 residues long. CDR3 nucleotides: TGTGCCAGCAGTGACGGGACTAGCGGGAGTGATACGCAGTATTTT. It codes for CASSDGTSGSDTQYF.

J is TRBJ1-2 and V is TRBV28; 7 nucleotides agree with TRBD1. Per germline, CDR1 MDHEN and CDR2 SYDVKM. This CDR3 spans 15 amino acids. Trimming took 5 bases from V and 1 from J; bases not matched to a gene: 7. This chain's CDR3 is CASSPSTGFNYGYTF. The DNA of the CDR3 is TGTGCCAGCAGTCCCTCGACAGGGTTTAACTATGGCTACACCTTC.

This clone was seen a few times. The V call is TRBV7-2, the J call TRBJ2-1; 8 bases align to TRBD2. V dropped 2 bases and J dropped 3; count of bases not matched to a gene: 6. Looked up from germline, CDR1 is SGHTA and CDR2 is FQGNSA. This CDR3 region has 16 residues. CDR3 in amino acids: CASSLLAGGIYNEQFF. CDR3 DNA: TGTGCCAGCAGCTTACTCGCGGGAGGAATCTACAATGAGCAGTTCTTC.

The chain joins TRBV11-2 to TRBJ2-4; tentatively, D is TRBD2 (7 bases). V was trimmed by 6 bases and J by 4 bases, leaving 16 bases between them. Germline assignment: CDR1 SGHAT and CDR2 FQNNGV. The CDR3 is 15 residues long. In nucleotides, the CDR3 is TGTGCCAGCAGAGTAGGGGGGGAAAGTAAAAACATTCAGTACTTC. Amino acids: CASRVGGESKNIQYF.

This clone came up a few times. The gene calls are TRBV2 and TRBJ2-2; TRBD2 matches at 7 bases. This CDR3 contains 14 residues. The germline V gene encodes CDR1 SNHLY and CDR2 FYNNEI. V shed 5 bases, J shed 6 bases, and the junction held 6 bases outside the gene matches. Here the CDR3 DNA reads TGTGCCAGCAGTACCAGCGGGAAGGCCGGGGAGCTGTTTTTT. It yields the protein CASSTSGKAGELFF.

The CDR3: CASSQDGGLAGGVEQFF. The CDR3 DNA reads as TGCGCCAGCAGCCAAGATGGGGGGCTAGCGGGAGGTGTTGAGCAGTTCTTC. The rearrangement links TRBV4-1 to TRBJ2-1; TRBD2 matches 11 bases. The CDR3 is 17 residues long. After removal of 0 bases from V and 9 bases from J, the junction contained 10 bases not matched to a gene. In germline, CDR1 is MGHRA, CDR2 YSYEKL.